Listed below are T cell receptor beta chains from one sample, sequenced in a study of shared clonotypes between healthy human individuals. Produced via immunoSEQ multiplex PCR; TCRdb's table is partial and in-frame only. The table includes roughly 490,000 clones, 70% to 80% detected once. The sequenced sample consisted of PBMCs. Receptors originate from a woman in her forties in good health. Some clones in this sample may be carry-over from other donors' samples. Both conserved end residues are part of each CDR3. The D gene is left open where the match is weak. Size is stated for part of the rows, as once, few or many counts, or as a class when the clone is expanded.

15,few,TRBD1,TRBV7-9,TRBJ1-1,TGTGCCAGCAGCTTCTCCGACAGGGGGAACACTGAAGCTTTCTTT,CASSFSDRGNTEAFF
15,.,.,TRBV27,TRBJ1-3,TGTGCCAGCAGTCCCGGAACAACGCGGGGAAACACCATATATTTT,CASSPGTTRGNTIYF
14,.,.,TRBV7-2,TRBJ1-5,TGTGCCAGCAGCTTACAGTCTTTGTATCAGCCCCAGCATTTT,CASSLQSLYQPQHF
14,few,.,TRBV9,TRBJ1-1,TGTGCCAGCAGCGGGGGGAGGCCGAACACTGAAGCTTTCTTT,CASSGGRPNTEAFF
15,.,.,TRBV28,TRBJ2-7,TGTGCCAGCAGTTTAGGTGTAGGGTTGACCTACGAGCAGTACTTC,CASSLGVGLTYEQYF
19,.,.,TRBV4-1,TRBJ2-1,TGCGCCAGCAGCCAAGATGAAAACCCCCGGACTATCAGCTACAATGAGCAGTTCTTC,CASSQDENPRTISYNEQFF
14,.,.,TRBV30,TRBJ1-1,TGTGCCTGGAGTGTACGGGTTCGGGGTCCGGAAGCTTTCTTT,CAWSVRVRGPEAFF
14,many,.,TRBV30,TRBJ2-7,TGTGCCTGGAGTGTAGGGGGACTCTCCTACGAGCAGTACTTC,CAWSVGGLSYEQYF
16,.,TRBD2,TRBV25-1,TRBJ2-3,TGTGCCAGCAGTGACTGGGTACTAGCGGAATTAGATACGCAGTATTTT,CASSDWVLAELDTQYF
19,.,TRBD2,TRBV10-3,TRBJ2-2,TGTGCCATCAGGTCCGGGACTAGCGGGTTCAGACCCAACACCGGGGAGCTGTTTTTT,CAIRSGTSGFRPNTGELFF
14,.,TRBD1,TRBV18,TRBJ1-2,TGTGCCAGCTCACCAGGACAGGGTGGGTATGGCTACACCTTC,CASSPGQGGYGYTF
12,.,.,TRBV6-6,TRBJ1-4,TGTGCCAGCGGGCAGGGTGGTGAAAAACTGTTTTTT,CASGQGGEKLFF
13,.,TRBD1,TRBV2,TRBJ1-2,TGTGCCAGCAGTGGACAGGGGGGCGGTGGCTACACCTTC,CASSGQGGGGYTF
17,.,TRBD2,TRBV7-8,TRBJ2-2,TGTGCCAGCAGCTTAAGAGAGACTAGCGGGAGCTCCGGGGAGCTGTTTTTT,CASSLRETSGSSGELFF
14,.,.,TRBV4-1,TRBJ2-7,TGCGCCAGCAGCCAAGTGAGGGGGGACTACGAGCAGTACTTC,CASSQVRGDYEQYF
14,few,.,TRBV18,TRBJ1-4,TGTGCCAGCTCACTCGGGGGCGCAGGTGAAAAACTGTTTTTT,CASSLGGAGEKLFF
14,.,TRBD1,TRBV6-1,TRBJ1-5,TGTGCCAGCAAGGGTTCCGGGACAGGCTTGTCCCAGCATTTT,CASKGSGTGLSQHF
16,.,TRBD2,TRBV27,TRBJ2-2,TGTGCCAGCAGTCCCTACCGGACTAGCGGCCCAGGGGAGCTGTTTTTT,CASSPYRTSGPGELFF
14,.,.,TRBV10-1,TRBJ2-2,TGCGCCAGCAGACCCGGACAGTCTACCGGGGAGCTGTTTTTT,CASRPGQSTGELFF
14,once,.,TRBV15,TRBJ2-7,TGTGCCACCAGCAGAGATGAGGGTTCCTACGAGCAGTACTTC,CATSRDEGSYEQYF
15,.,TRBD1,TRBV7-2,TRBJ2-1,TGTGCCAGCAGCCCTCGCTGGGACAGCTACAATGAGCAGTTCTTC,CASSPRWDSYNEQFF
14,.,.,TRBV18,TRBJ1-1,TGTGCCAGCTCACCAAGGCAGGAAAACACTGAAGCTTTCTTT,CASSPRQENTEAFF
15,.,.,TRBV27,TRBJ1-2,TGTGCCAGCAGTCCCAACAGGGACCCTAACTATGGCTACACCTTC,CASSPNRDPNYGYTF
16,.,TRBD1,TRBV7-9,TRBJ1-4,TGTGCCAGCAGGCCCCTGGGACAGGGAGATAATGAAAAACTGTTTTTT,CASRPLGQGDNEKLFF
16,.,.,TRBV6-1,TRBJ2-4,TGTGCCAGCAGTGAAGCGCGACTCAGGGGGGAAAACATTCAGTACTTC,CASSEARLRGENIQYF
12,few,.,TRBV5-8,TRBJ2-7,TGTGCCAGCAGCTTGGTGAGGGGTAAGCAGTACTTC,CASSLVRGKQYF
11,few,.,TRBV20-1,TRBJ2-7,TGCAGTGCTGGACTCCCCTACGAGCAGTACTTC,CSAGLPYEQYF
14,.,TRBD1,TRBV29-1,TRBJ2-2,TGCAGCGTCCCCGACAGGGAGTGGACCGGGGAGCTGTTTTTT,CSVPDREWTGELFF
13,.,.,TRBV30,TRBJ1-1,TGTGCCTGGAGTGTAGGTGGGAACACTGAAGCTTTCTTT,CAWSVGGNTEAFF
16,once,TRBD1,TRBV6-1,TRBJ2-2,TGTGCCAGCAGTGAATCGTGGGACAGGGTTACCGGGGAGCTGTTTTTT,CASSESWDRVTGELFF
13,.,.,TRBV5-5,TRBJ2-7,TGTGCCAGCAGCTTGGGGGGAGGCTACGAGCAGTACTTC,CASSLGGGYEQYF
15,.,.,TRBV10-3,TRBJ2-1,TGTGCCATCAGTGAGAGAGGGTCCCCCTACAATGAGCAGTTCTTC,CAISERGSPYNEQFF
17,.,TRBD2,TRBV19,TRBJ2-2,TGTGCCAGTAGTATGGCTAGCGGTCCTATTAACACCGGGGAGCTGTTTTTT,CASSMASGPINTGELFF
14,.,.,TRBV5-8,TRBJ1-2,TGTGCCAGCAGCTTGGGGCAGGGGACCTATGGCTACACCTTC,CASSLGQGTYGYTF
15,.,TRBD2,TRBV6-4,TRBJ2-1,TGTGCCAGCAGTCGGGCTAGCGGAACCTACAATGAGCAGTTCTTC,CASSRASGTYNEQFF
13,.,TRBD1,TRBV30,TRBJ1-4,TGTGCCTGGAGGACAGGGTCGGATGAAAAACTGTTTTTT,CAWRTGSDEKLFF
14,.,.,TRBV29-1,TRBJ2-7,TGCAGCGTTGTATCAGGAAGTGGCTCCTACGAGCAGTACTTC,CSVVSGSGSYEQYF
14,.,.,TRBV9,TRBJ2-5,TGTGCCAGCAGCGTAGCTACGAGCGAGGAGACCCAGTACTTC,CASSVATSEETQYF
15,.,.,TRBV9,TRBJ1-4,TGTGCCAGCAGCGTAGCGGGGTCCACTAATGAAAAACTGTTTTTT,CASSVAGSTNEKLFF
16,.,.,TRBV6-5,TRBJ1-2,TGTGCCAGCAGTTACCAAGTCGGGACCGCTCCCTATGGCTACACCTTC,CASSYQVGTAPYGYTF
13,.,.,TRBV5-1,TRBJ2-3,TGCGCCAGCAGCAGCGAGTACACAGATACGCAGTATTTT,CASSSEYTDTQYF
15,.,.,TRBV30,TRBJ2-7,TGTGCCTGGACCCCACCAGTCGCTCTCTCCTACGAGCAGTACTTC,CAWTPPVALSYEQYF
15,once,TRBD2,TRBV7-3,TRBJ2-1,TGTGCCAGCAGCCATCGGAGGGCGGGAGAGAATGAGCAGTTCTTC,CASSHRRAGENEQFF
16,.,.,TRBV4-2,TRBJ2-2,TGTGCCAGCAGCCAAGTAATTAGCGGGAACACCGGGGAGCTGTTTTTT,CASSQVISGNTGELFF
15,.,.,TRBV11-1,TRBJ2-1,TGTGCCAGCACCCCACGACTAGGGACCTACAATGAGCAGTTCTTC,CASTPRLGTYNEQFF
16,.,.,TRBV18,TRBJ1-3,TGTGCCAGCTCACCACTGCCCCAGGGAATTGGAAACACCATATATTTT,CASSPLPQGIGNTIYF
16,.,TRBD2,TRBV7-6,TRBJ2-5,TGTGCCAGCAGCTTAGACCCTCTAGCGGGAGATGAGACCCAGTACTTC,CASSLDPLAGDETQYF
16,.,TRBD2,TRBV5-1,TRBJ2-2,TGCGCCAGCAGCAGGATAGCGGGAGCGACTGACGGGGAGCTGTTTTTT,CASSRIAGATDGELFF
15,.,.,TRBV21-1,TRBJ2-5,TGTGCCAGCAGCATTAAAACAGGGACGAAAGAGACCCAGTACTTC,CASSIKTGTKETQYF
14,.,.,TRBV18,TRBJ1-5,TGTGCCAGCTCACCAGACAGAGCGAATCAGCCCCAGCATTTT,CASSPDRANQPQHF
14,once,TRBD1,TRBV6-5,TRBJ1-2,TGTGCCAGCAGCCCCGGACAGGTAGCCTATGGCTACACCTTC,CASSPGQVAYGYTF
15,.,TRBD2,TRBV2,TRBJ2-1,TGTGCCAGCAGTCCTAGCGGCCCCTCCTACAATGAGCAGTTCTTC,CASSPSGPSYNEQFF
17,many,TRBD2,TRBV7-9,TRBJ2-3,TGTGCCAGCAGCCCGCCTTTTAGACTAGCTGGCGCAGATACGCAGTATTTT,CASSPPFRLAGADTQYF
12,.,.,TRBV28,TRBJ1-2,TGTGCCAGCAGCCTCCAGCCCAGCCTTTTAGCCTTC,CASSLQPSLLAF
14,.,.,TRBV15,TRBJ2-7,TGTGCCACCAGCAGAGATCAAGCATCCCACGAGCAGTACTTC,CATSRDQASHEQYF
14,few,TRBD2,TRBV9,TRBJ2-7,TGTGCCAGCAGCGCGCCGGGGACTAGCGGTGAGCAGTACTTC,CASSAPGTSGEQYF
13,.,.,TRBV7-9,TRBJ2-3,TGTGCCAGCAGCTTAGAAAGGACCGATACGCAGTATTTT,CASSLERTDTQYF
17,.,.,TRBV4-1,TRBJ2-3,TGCGCCAGCAGCCAAGGCTCTGGACTATCCCACACAGATACGCAGTATTTT,CASSQGSGLSHTDTQYF